This is a list of T cell receptor beta chains from one sample in a study of blood T cell repertoires in COVID-19. Sequencing used immunoSEQ multiplex PCR; TCRdb keeps in-frame clones, though not all of them. The sample gives about 210,000 clones, around 85% of which show up once; roughly 0.7% is in the top ten. The sequencing sample was made of peripheral blood. These receptor sequences come from a man aged 40-50 years with acute or convalescent COVID-19. CDR3s include the opening cysteine and the closing phenylalanine or tryptophan.

J gene: TRBJ2-7
V gene: TRBV6-2/TRBV6-3
CDR3 length: 16
CDR3 protein: CASSYWTSGTSYEQYF

J gene: TRBJ2-3
V gene: TRBV30
CDR3 length: 13
CDR3 protein: CAWRGAGTDTQYF

J gene: TRBJ2-1
V gene: TRBV27
CDR3 length: 16
CDR3 protein: CASSPSGRAGHNEQFF

J gene: TRBJ2-3
V gene: TRBV7-8
CDR3 length: 16
CDR3 protein: CASRPWGLAVTDTQYF

J gene: TRBJ1-1
V gene: TRBV19
CDR3 length: 15
CDR3 protein: CASTDVQRLRDEAFF

J gene: TRBJ2-3
V gene: TRBV27
CDR3 length: 13
CDR3 protein: CASNFHGTDTQYF

J gene: TRBJ2-5
V gene: TRBV4-2
CDR3 length: 17
CDR3 protein: CASSQDGLAGVHETQYF

J gene: TRBJ1-1
V gene: TRBV4-1
CDR3 length: 13
CDR3 protein: CASRRTDNTEAFF

J gene: TRBJ1-2
V gene: TRBV4-2
CDR3 length: 16
CDR3 protein: CASSQDSAGQGYGYTF

J gene: TRBJ2-7
V gene: TRBV5-6
CDR3 length: 16
CDR3 protein: CASSLGWTSGGQARDF

J gene: TRBJ2-1
V gene: TRBV14
CDR3 length: 15
CDR3 protein: CASSHAGVSYNEQFF

J gene: TRBJ1-5
V gene: TRBV2
CDR3 length: 14
CDR3 protein: CASSVQGGNQPQHF

J gene: TRBJ2-1
V gene: TRBV28
CDR3 length: 15
CDR3 protein: CASSLSSGRKNEQFF

J gene: TRBJ2-6
V gene: TRBV7-9
CDR3 length: 17
CDR3 protein: CASSLQGPPSGANVLTF

J gene: TRBJ1-5
V gene: TRBV6-4
CDR3 length: 13
CDR3 protein: CASSYDSNQPQHF

J gene: TRBJ2-3
V gene: TRBV27
CDR3 length: 16
CDR3 protein: CASSLLADRGTDTQYF

J gene: TRBJ1-2
V gene: TRBV2
CDR3 length: 15
CDR3 protein: CASSERANLNYGYTF

J gene: TRBJ2-2
V gene: TRBV7-2
CDR3 length: 16
CDR3 protein: CASSLEGTPGSGELFF

J gene: TRBJ2-1
V gene: TRBV6-1
CDR3 length: 15
CDR3 protein: CASSEDRSSYNEQFF

J gene: TRBJ1-2
V gene: TRBV28
CDR3 length: 16
CDR3 protein: CASSLSEGASNYGYTF

J gene: TRBJ1-5
V gene: TRBV19
CDR3 length: 14
CDR3 protein: CASSPPDRDQPQHF

J gene: TRBJ1-6
V gene: TRBV5-1
CDR3 length: 14
CDR3 protein: CASSLQGEDSPLHF

J gene: TRBJ2-7
V gene: TRBV5-6
CDR3 length: 12
CDR3 protein: CASSLETYEQYF

J gene: TRBJ1-4
V gene: TRBV5-1
CDR3 length: 14
CDR3 protein: CASSQTATNEKLFF

J gene: TRBJ2-1
V gene: TRBV7-6
CDR3 length: 12
CDR3 protein: CASSPSGGEQFF

J gene: TRBJ2-1
V gene: TRBV3-1/TRBV3-2
CDR3 length: 15
CDR3 protein: CASSQDFALYNEQFF

J gene: TRBJ2-7
V gene: TRBV6-2/TRBV6-3
CDR3 length: 14
CDR3 protein: CASSYPSPTYEQYF

J gene: TRBJ2-1
V gene: TRBV9
CDR3 length: 13
CDR3 protein: CASSVGPGLEEFF

J gene: TRBJ2-6
V gene: TRBV28
CDR3 length: 19
CDR3 protein: CASSRNPGQFLFGANVLTF

J gene: TRBJ2-1
V gene: TRBV5-1
CDR3 length: 18
CDR3 protein: CASSLGLAGLFAYNEQFF

J gene: TRBJ2-6
V gene: TRBV6-6
CDR3 length: 18
CDR3 protein: CASSQKRLGGTGANVLTF

J gene: TRBJ2-3
V gene: TRBV27
CDR3 length: 13
CDR3 protein: CASSINLAGGAYF

J gene: TRBJ2-7
V gene: TRBV7-2
CDR3 length: 15
CDR3 protein: CASSLAGTGGYEQYF

J gene: TRBJ1-2
V gene: TRBV3-1/TRBV3-2
CDR3 length: 15
CDR3 protein: CASRPGQGMGYGYTF

J gene: TRBJ1-2
V gene: TRBV9
CDR3 length: 14
CDR3 protein: CASSASDRGLVYTF

J gene: TRBJ2-5
V gene: TRBV7-6
CDR3 length: 16
CDR3 protein: CASSQTSGGLQETQYF

J gene: TRBJ2-3
V gene: TRBV9
CDR3 length: 15
CDR3 protein: CASSIRQGGTDTQYF

J gene: TRBJ1-3
V gene: TRBV5-1
CDR3 length: 15
CDR3 protein: CASSLVGTGENTIYF

J gene: TRBJ2-1
V gene: TRBV5-1
CDR3 length: 15
CDR3 protein: CASSLGTYTSNEQFF

J gene: TRBJ2-3
V gene: TRBV30
CDR3 length: 13
CDR3 protein: CAWSVSSTDTQYF

J gene: TRBJ1-1
V gene: TRBV5-6
CDR3 length: 12
CDR3 protein: CASSYDTAEAFF

J gene: TRBJ2-5
V gene: TRBV6-2/TRBV6-3
CDR3 length: 11
CDR3 protein: CASSYPGTQYF

J gene: TRBJ1-1
V gene: TRBV7-9
CDR3 length: 14
CDR3 protein: CASSLGLRITEAFF

J gene: TRBJ1-2
V gene: TRBV2
CDR3 length: 14
CDR3 protein: CASREGLGTGGYTF

J gene: TRBJ2-7
V gene: TRBV27
CDR3 length: 14
CDR3 protein: CASSLPGHIYEQYF

J gene: TRBJ2-1
V gene: TRBV7-3
CDR3 length: 16
CDR3 protein: CASSPDRLAGGPEQFF

J gene: TRBJ2-1
V gene: TRBV27
CDR3 length: 15
CDR3 protein: CASSLWSGSGDEQFF

J gene: TRBJ2-3
V gene: TRBV5-1
CDR3 length: 18
CDR3 protein: CASSFRAAGGPGTDTQYF

J gene: TRBJ1-4
V gene: TRBV15
CDR3 length: 14
CDR3 protein: CATSIRGFVEKLFF

J gene: TRBJ2-7
V gene: TRBV4-1
CDR3 length: 15
CDR3 protein: CASSLRQGLDYEQYF

J gene: TRBJ1-4
V gene: TRBV5-1
CDR3 length: 16
CDR3 protein: CASSLALTVEGEKLFF

J gene: TRBJ1-6
V gene: TRBV14
CDR3 length: 18
CDR3 protein: CASSQDLGTGSYRSPLHF

J gene: TRBJ2-6
V gene: TRBV7-9
CDR3 length: 16
CDR3 protein: CASSRSGNWGANVLTF

J gene: TRBJ2-1
V gene: TRBV27
CDR3 length: 17
CDR3 protein: CASSPNPPGLAGNEQFF

J gene: TRBJ2-7
V gene: TRBV19
CDR3 length: 17
CDR3 protein: CASSLSGLGQPSYEQYF

J gene: TRBJ2-7
V gene: TRBV12-3/TRBV12-4
CDR3 length: 13
CDR3 protein: CASTPQGTLEQYF

J gene: TRBJ1-2
V gene: TRBV28
CDR3 length: 14
CDR3 protein: CASRGGTGHYGYTF

J gene: TRBJ1-1
V gene: TRBV18
CDR3 length: 15
CDR3 protein: CASSLGQGGDTEAFF

J gene: TRBJ1-2
V gene: TRBV5-1
CDR3 length: 15
CDR3 protein: CASSLASTGGSGYTF